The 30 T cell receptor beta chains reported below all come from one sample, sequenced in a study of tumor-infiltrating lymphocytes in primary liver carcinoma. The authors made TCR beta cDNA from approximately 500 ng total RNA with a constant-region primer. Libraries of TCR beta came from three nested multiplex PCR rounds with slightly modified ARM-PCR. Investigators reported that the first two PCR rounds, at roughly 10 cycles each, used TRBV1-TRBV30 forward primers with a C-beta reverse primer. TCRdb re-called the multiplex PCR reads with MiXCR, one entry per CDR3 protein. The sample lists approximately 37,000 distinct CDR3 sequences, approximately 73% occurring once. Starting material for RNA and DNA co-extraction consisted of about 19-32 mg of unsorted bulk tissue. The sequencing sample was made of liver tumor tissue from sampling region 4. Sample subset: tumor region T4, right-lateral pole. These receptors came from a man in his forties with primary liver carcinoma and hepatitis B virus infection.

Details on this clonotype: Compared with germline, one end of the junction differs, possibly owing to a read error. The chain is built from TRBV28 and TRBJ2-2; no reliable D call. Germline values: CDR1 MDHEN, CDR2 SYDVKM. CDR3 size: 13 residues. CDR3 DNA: TGTGCTAGCAGTTATCATAACACCGGGGAGCTGTTTTTT. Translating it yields CASSYHNTGELFF.

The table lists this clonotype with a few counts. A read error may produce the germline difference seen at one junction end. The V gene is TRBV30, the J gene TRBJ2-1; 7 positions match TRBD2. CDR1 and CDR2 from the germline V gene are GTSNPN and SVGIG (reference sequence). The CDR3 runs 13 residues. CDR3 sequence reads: CAWGPSGNNEQFF. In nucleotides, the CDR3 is TGTGCATGGGGTCCCAGCGGGAACAATGAACAGTTCTTC.

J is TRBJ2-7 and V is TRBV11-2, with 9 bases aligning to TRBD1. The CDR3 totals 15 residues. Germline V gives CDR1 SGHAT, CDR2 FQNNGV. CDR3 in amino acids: CASSLRWTGEHEQYF. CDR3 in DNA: TGTGCTAGTAGCTTACGATGGACAGGGGAACACGAGCAGTACTTC.

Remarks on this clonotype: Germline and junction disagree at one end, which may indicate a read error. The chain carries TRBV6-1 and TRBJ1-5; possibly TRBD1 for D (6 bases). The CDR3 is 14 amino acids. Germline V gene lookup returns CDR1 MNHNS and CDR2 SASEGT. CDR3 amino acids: CAGSIRGATQPQHF. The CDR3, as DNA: TGTGCCGGCAGTATACGGGGGGCCACTCAGCCCCAGCATTTT.

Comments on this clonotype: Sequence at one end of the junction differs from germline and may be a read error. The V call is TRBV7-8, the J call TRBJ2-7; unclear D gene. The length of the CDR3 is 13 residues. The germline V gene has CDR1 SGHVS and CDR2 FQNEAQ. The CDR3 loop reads CDSNLSVQYEQYF. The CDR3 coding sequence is TGTGACAGCAACTTATCGGTTCAGTACGAGCAGTACTTC.

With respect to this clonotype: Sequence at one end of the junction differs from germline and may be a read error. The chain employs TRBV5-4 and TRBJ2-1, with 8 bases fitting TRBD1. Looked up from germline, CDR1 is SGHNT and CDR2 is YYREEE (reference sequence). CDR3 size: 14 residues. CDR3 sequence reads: CANRRDRQYNGQFF. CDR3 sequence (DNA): TGTGCCAACAGGAGGGACAGGCAATACAATGGGCAGTTCTTC.

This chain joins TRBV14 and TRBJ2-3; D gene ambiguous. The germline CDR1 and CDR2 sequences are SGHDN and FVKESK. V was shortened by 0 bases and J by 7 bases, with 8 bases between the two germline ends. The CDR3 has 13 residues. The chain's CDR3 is CASSQEGENTQYF. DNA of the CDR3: TGTGCCAGCAGCCAAGAGGGCGAAAATACGCAGTATTTT.

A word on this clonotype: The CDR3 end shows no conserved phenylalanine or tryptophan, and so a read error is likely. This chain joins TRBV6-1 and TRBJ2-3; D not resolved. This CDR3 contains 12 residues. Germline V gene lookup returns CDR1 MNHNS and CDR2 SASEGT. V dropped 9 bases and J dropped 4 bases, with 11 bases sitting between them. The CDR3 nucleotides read TGTGCCAGTAAGCCCAGCGCAGATACGCAGTATTAT. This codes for CASKPSADTQYY.

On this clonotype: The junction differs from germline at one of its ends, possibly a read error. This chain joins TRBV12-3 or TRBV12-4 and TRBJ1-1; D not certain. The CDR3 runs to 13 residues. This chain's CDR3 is CASSHQLNIEAFF. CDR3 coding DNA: TGTGCCAGCAGTCATCAGTTGAACATTGAAGCTTTCTTT.

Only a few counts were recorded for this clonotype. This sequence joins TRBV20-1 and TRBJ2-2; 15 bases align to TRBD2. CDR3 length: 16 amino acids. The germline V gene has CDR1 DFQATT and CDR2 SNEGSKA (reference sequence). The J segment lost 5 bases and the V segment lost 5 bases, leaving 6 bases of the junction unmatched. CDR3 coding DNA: TGCAGTGCTCGTGGACTAGCGGGAGGGGAAACCGGGGAGCTGTTTTTT. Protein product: CSARGLAGGETGELFF.

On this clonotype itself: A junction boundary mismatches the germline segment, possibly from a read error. In nucleotides, the CDR3 is TGTACCAGCAGCTTAGATCTTGGGGGGCTCAGGCTGGCTTTT. Residues: CTSSLDLGGLRLAF. The chain links TRBV11-2 to TRBJ1-4, with a weak D call TRBD1 (6 bases). This CDR3 region has 14 residues. Germline V gene sequence: CDR1 SGHAT, CDR2 FQNNGV.

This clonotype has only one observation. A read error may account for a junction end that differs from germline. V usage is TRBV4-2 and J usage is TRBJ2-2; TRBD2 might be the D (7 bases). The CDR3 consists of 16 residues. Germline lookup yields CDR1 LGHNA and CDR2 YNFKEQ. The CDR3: CASSQGGGRPHRELFF. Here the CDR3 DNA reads TGTGCCAGCAGCCAAGGGGGGGGCAGGCCCCACCGGGAACTGTTTTTT.

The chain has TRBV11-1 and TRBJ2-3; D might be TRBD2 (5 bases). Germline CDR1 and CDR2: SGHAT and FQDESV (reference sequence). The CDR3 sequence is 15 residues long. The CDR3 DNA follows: TGTCCCGGCAGTTTGCCTAGGGAGAGCACAGATACGCAGTATTTT. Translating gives CPGSLPRESTDTQYF.

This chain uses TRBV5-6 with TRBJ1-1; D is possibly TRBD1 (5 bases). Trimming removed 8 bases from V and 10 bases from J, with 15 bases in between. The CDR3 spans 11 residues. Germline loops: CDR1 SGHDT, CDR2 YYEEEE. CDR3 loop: CASGYEGRAFF. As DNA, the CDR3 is TGTGCCAGTGGCTATGAGGGACGAGCTTTCTTT.

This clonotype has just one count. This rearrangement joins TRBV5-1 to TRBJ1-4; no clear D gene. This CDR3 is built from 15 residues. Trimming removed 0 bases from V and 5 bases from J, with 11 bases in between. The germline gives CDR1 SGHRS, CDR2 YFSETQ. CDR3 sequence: CASSLDIRPNEKLFF. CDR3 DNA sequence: TGCGCCAGCAGCTTGGATATCCGACCGAATGAAAAACTGTTTTTT.

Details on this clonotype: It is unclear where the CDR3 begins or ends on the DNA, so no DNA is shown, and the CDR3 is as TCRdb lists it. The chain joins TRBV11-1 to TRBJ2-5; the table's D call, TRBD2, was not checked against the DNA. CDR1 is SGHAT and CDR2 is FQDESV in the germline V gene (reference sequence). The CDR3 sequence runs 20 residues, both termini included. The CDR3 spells CASSLVHDYGYTFGSGTQYF.

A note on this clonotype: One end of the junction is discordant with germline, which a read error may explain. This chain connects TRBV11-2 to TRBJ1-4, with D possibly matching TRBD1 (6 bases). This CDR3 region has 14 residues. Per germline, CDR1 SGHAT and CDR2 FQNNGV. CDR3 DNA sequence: TGTGCCAGCAGTTTAGATCTTGGGGGGCTCAGGCCTGTTTTT. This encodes CASSLDLGGLRPVF.

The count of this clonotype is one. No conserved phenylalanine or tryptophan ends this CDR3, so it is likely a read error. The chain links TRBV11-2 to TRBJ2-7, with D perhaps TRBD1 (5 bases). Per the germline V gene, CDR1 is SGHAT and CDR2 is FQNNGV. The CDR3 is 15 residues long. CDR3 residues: CATSVRWIGENEQYL. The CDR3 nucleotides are TGTGCCACCAGCGTACGATGGATAGGGGAAAACGAGCAGTACTTA.

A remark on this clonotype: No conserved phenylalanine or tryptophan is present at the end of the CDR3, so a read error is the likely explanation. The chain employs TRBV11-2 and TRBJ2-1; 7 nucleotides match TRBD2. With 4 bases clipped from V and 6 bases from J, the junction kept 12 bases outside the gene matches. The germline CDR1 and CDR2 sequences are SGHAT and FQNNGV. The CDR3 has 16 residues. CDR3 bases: TGTGCCAGCAGCTCCCCCGGCGGGAGTGAGTTCAATGAGCAGTTCTTA. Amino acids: CASSSPGGSEFNEQFL.

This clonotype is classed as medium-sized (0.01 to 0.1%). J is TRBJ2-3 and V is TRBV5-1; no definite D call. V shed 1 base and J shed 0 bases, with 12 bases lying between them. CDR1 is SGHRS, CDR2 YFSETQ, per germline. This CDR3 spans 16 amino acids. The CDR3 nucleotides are TGCGCCAGCAGCTTGAACGGCCGCACTAGCACAGATACGCAGTATTTT. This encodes CASSLNGRTSTDTQYF. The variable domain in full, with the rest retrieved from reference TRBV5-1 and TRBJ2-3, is KAGVTQTPRYLIKTRGQQVTLSCSPISGHRSVSWYQQTPGQGLQFLFEYFSETQRNKGNFPGRFSGRQFSNSRSEMNVSTLELGDSALYLCASSLNGRTSTDTQYFGPGTRLTVL.

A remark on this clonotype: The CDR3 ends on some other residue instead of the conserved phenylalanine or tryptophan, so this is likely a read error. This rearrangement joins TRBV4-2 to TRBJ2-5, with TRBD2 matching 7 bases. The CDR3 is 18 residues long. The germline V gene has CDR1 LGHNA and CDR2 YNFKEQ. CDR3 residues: CASSRDLMGGPALETQYY. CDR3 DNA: TGTGCCAGTAGCCGAGATCTGATGGGAGGGCCGGCTTTAGAGACCCAGTACTAC.

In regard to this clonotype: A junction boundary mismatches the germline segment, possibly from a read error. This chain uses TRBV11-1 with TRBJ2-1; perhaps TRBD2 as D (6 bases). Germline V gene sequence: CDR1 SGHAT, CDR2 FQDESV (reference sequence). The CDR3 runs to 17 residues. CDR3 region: CASSSPPGGMAFSGQFF. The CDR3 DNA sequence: TGTGCCAGCAGTTCCCCTCCTGGCGGGATGGCCTTTAGTGGGCAGTTCTTT.

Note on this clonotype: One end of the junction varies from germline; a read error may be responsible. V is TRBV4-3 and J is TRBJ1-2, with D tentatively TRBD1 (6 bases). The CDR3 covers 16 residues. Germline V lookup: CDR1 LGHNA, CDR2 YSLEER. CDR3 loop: CANSQAGAGRNYGYTF. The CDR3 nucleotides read TGCGCTAACAGCCAGGCAGGGGCAGGGAGGAACTATGGGTACACCTTC.

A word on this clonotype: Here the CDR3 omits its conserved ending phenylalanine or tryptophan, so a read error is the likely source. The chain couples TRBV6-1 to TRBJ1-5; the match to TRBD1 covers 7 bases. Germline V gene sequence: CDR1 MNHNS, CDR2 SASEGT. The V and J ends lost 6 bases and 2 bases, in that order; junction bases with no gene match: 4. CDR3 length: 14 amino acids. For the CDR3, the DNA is TGTGCCAGCAGCATTGGGACAGGCAATCAGCCCCAGCATTAT. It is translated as CASSIGTGNQPQHY.

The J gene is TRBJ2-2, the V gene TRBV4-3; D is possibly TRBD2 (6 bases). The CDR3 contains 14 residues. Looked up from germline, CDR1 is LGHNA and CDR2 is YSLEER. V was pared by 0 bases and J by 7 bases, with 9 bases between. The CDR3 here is CASSQDRTIGELFF. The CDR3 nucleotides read TGCGCCAGCAGCCAAGATAGGACTATCGGGGAGCTGTTTTTT.

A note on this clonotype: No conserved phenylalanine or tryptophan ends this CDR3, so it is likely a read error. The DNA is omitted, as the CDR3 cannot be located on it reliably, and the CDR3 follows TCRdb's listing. The CDR3 sequence is CASTKGEGTVHEQCL. The chain has TRBV28 and TRBJ2-7; the listed D gene, TRBD2, was not tested against the DNA. Germline V gene data show CDR1 as MDHEN and CDR2 as SYDVKM. From its first to its last residue, the CDR3 has 15 amino acids.

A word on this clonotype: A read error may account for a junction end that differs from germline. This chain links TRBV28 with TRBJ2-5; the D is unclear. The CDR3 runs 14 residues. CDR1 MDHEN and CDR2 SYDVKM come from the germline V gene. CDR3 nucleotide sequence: TGTGCCGGCAGTTTTATAGAGCTGGGTCAGACCCAGTACTTC. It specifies CAGSFIELGQTQYF.

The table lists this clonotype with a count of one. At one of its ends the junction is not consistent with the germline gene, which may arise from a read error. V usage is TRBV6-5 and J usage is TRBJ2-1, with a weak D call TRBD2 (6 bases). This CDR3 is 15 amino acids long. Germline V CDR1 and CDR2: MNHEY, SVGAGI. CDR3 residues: CASTRAGGAYNERFF. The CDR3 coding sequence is TGTGCCAGCACCCGAGCAGGAGGGGCATACAATGAGCGGTTCTTC.

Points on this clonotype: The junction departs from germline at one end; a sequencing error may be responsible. CDR3 in amino acids: CASSECGDSSYEQYF. CDR3 sequence (DNA): TGTGCCAGCAGTGAATGCGGGGATAGTTCCTACGAGCAATACTTC. This chain uses TRBV6-4 with TRBJ2-7; D may be TRBD2 (6 bases). The CDR3 runs 15 residues. Germline loops: CDR1 MRHNA, CDR2 SNTAGT.

CDR3 DNA sequence: TGCGCGGGCAGCCAAGATCTGGGAGCGGGAGATACGCAGTATTTT. Protein sequence: CAGSQDLGAGDTQYF. The chain combines TRBV4-3 with TRBJ2-3, with D possibly TRBD2 on 6 matching bases. Germline assignment: CDR1 LGHNA and CDR2 YSLEER. This CDR3 region has 15 residues.